What follows is one T cell receptor (beta chain) and its context. Its antigen is undetermined. The data were taken from a study of shared clonotypes between healthy human individuals. Overall study results and limits: Non-shared clonotypes showed lower generation probabilities than clonotypes common to all four donors.

Clones were read by immunoSEQ multiplex PCR, and TCRdb kept only the in-frame ones, dropping some. The sample includes 900,000 to 1,200,000 clones, more than 75% of them seen just once. Per germline, CDR1 SGHAT and CDR2 FQNNGV. Trimming left V 1 base short and J 7 bases short, with 5 bases between. The CDR3 is made up of 11 amino acids. The rearrangement links TRBV11-2 to TRBJ2-7; D is unresolved. The sequencing input was memory CD4+ T cells from PBMCs. Stated subset: CD45RA-negative fraction. This sequence originates from a man in his late teens or twenties in good health. Some clones in this sample may be carry-over from other donors' samples. Here the CDR3 DNA reads TGTGCCAGCAGCTTAGCATGGGAGCAGTACTTC. Translation: CASSLAWEQYF.